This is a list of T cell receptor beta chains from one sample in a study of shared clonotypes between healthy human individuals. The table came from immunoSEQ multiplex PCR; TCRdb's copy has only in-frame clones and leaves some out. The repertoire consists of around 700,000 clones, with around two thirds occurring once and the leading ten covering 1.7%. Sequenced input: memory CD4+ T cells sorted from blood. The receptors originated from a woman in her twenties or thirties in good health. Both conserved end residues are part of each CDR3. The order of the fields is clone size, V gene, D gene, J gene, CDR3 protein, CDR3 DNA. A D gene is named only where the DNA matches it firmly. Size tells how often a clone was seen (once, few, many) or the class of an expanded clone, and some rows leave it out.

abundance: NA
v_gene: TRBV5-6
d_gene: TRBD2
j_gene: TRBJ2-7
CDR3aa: CASRPTSGYEQYF
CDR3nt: TGTGCCAGCAGGCCGACTAGCGGCTACGAGCAGTACTTC

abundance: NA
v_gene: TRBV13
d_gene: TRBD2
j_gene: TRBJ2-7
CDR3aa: CASSLGGSGSYEQYF
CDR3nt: TGTGCCAGCAGCTTAGGTGGTAGCGGGTCCTACGAGCAGTACTTC

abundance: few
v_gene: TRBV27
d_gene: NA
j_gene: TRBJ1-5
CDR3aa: CASSLKGGRRQPQHF
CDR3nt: TGTGCCAGCAGCCTTAAGGGGGGGCGACGTCAGCCCCAGCATTTT

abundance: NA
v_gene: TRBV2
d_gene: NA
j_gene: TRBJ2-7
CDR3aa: CASGSNEQYF
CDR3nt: TGTGCCAGCGGGAGCAACGAGCAGTACTTC

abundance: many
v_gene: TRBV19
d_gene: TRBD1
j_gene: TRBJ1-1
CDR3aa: CASSIVLGTGRRTGKAFF
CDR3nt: TGTGCCAGTAGTATAGTTCTCGGGACAGGGAGGAGGACTGGAAAAGCTTTCTTT

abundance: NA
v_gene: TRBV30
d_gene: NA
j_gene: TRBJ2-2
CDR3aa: CACNPPGALRTGELFF
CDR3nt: TGTGCCTGCAACCCTCCGGGAGCCCTGCGTACCGGGGAGCTGTTTTTT

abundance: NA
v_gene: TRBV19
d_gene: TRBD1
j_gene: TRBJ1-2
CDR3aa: CASSIRGRDYGYTF
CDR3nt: TGTGCCAGTAGTATAAGGGGGCGCGACTATGGCTACACCTTC

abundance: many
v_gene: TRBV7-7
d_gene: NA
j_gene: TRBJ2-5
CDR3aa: CASSLGRGSQETQYF
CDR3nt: TGTGCCAGCAGCTTAGGACGAGGGTCACAAGAGACCCAGTACTTC

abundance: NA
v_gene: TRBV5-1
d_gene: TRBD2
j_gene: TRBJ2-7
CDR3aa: CASSSQTGTSVHEQYF
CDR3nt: TGCGCCAGCAGCTCTCAGACCGGGACTAGCGTCCACGAGCAGTACTTC

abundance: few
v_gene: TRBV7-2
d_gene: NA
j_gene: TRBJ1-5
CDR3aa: CASSEGPYQPQHF
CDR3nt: TGTGCCAGCAGCGAAGGGCCATATCAGCCCCAGCATTTT

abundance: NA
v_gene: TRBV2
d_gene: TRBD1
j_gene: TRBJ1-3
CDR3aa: CASSRQGTGNTIYF
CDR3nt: TGTGCCAGCAGCCGACAGGGTACTGGAAACACCATATATTTT

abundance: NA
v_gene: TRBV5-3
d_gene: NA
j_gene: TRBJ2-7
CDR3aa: CARSFGGREQYF
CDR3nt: TGTGCCAGAAGCTTTGGGGGAAGGGAGCAGTACTTC

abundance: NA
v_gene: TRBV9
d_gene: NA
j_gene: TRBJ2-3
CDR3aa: CASSVGTRVTDTQYF
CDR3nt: TGTGCCAGCAGCGTAGGAACTAGGGTAACAGATACGCAGTATTTT

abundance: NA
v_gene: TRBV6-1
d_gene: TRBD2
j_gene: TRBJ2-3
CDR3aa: CASSEVLAGGGTDTQYF
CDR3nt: TGTGCCAGCAGTGAAGTTCTAGCGGGAGGTGGCACAGATACGCAGTATTTT

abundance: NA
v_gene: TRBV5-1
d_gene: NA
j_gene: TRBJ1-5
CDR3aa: CASSLVPNQPQHF
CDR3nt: TGCGCCAGCAGCTTGGTCCCGAATCAGCCCCAGCATTTT

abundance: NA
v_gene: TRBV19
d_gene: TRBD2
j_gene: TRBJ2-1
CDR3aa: CASRNPLASGSKQFF
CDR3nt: TGTGCCAGTAGGAACCCTCTGGCTAGCGGGAGTAAGCAGTTCTTC

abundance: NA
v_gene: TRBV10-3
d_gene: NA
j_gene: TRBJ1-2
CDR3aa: CAISDPAVGQNYGYTF
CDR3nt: TGTGCCATCAGTGACCCAGCGGTCGGACAGAACTATGGCTACACCTTC

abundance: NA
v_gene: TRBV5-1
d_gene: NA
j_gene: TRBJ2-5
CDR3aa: CASNPTGGETQYF
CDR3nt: TGCGCCAGCAACCCAACTGGGGGGGAGACCCAGTACTTC

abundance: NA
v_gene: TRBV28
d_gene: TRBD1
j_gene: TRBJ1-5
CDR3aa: CASSLSGQGDQPQHF
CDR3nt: TGTGCCAGCAGTTTATCCGGACAGGGAGATCAGCCCCAGCATTTT

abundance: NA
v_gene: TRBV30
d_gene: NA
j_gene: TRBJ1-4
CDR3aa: CAWSVQEKLFF
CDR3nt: TGTGCCTGGAGTGTACAGGAAAAACTGTTTTTT

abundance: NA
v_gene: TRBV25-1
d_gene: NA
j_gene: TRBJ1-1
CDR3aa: CASSRTPIDEAFF
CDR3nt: TGTGCCAGCAGTCGTACCCCGATCGATGAAGCTTTCTTT

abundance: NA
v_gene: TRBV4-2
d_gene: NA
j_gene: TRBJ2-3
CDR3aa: CASSHYSEGTDTQYF
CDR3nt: TGTGCCAGCAGCCACTATAGCGAGGGCACAGATACGCAGTATTTT

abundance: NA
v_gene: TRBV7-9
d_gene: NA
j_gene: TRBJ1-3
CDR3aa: CASRKLGNTIYF
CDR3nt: TGTGCCAGCAGGAAACTTGGAAACACCATATATTTT

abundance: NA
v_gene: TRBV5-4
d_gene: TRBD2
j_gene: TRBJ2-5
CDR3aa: CASSDPSGSGETQYF
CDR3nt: TGTGCCAGCAGCGATCCTAGCGGGAGCGGGGAGACCCAGTACTTC

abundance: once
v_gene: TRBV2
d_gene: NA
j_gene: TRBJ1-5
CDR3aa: CASSGGIQPQHF
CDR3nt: TGTGCCAGCAGTGGAGGGATTCAGCCCCAGCATTTT